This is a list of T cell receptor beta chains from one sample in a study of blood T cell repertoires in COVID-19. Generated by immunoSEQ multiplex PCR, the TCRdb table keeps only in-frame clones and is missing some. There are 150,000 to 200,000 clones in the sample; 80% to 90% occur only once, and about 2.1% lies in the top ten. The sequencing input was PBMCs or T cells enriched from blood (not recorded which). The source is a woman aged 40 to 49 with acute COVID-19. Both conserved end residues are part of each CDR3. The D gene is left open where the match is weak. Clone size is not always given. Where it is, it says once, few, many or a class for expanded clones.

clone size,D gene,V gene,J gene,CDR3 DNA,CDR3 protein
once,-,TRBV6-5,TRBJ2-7,TGTGCCAGCAGGACCCGTGGGAGCTCCTACGAGCAGTACTTC,CASRTRGSSYEQYF
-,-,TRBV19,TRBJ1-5,TGTGCCAGTAGTACTCAGGGAACGAATCAGCCCCAGCATTTT,CASSTQGTNQPQHF
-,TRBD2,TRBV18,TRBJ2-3,TGTGCCAGCTCACCACTCTTCCCTAGCGGGGGGGCACCAGATACGCAGTATTTT,CASSPLFPSGGAPDTQYF
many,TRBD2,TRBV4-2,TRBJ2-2,TGTGCCAGCAGCCTTCAACAATGGGGGACTAGCGGGGGTAGTATAACCGGGGAGCTGTTTTTT,CASSLQQWGTSGGSITGELFF
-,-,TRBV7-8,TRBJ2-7,TGTGCCAGCAGCTTAGCCCCAGGGCCTACCTACGAGCAGTACTTC,CASSLAPGPTYEQYF
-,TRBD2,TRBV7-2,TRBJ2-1,TGTGCCAGCAGCTTAACGGGAGGGCCTCTAGTCTTGTTCTTC,CASSLTGGPLVLFF
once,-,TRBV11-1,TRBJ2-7,TGTGCCAGCAGCTTAGCGGCAGGGGTGAGAGAGCAGTACTTC,CASSLAAGVREQYF
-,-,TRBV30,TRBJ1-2,TGTGCCTGGAGTCTGAGACAGAGCTATGGCTACACCTTC,CAWSLRQSYGYTF
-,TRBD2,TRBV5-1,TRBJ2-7,TGCGCCAGCAGTCCCGGGACTAGCGGGAGGGGCGAGCAGTACTTC,CASSPGTSGRGEQYF
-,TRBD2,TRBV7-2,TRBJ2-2,TGTGCCAGCAGTTCGCGGCGGGCGGGGGATATCGGGGAGCTGTTTTTT,CASSSRRAGDIGELFF
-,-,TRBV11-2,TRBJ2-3,TGTGCCAGCAGCTTGAGGATTAGCACAGATACGCAGTATTTT,CASSLRISTDTQYF
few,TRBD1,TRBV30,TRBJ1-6,TGTGCCTGGAGTGTAAGGATGTCCGGGACAGGGTCTTCACCCCTCCACTTT,CAWSVRMSGTGSSPLHF
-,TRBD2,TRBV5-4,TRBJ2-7,TGTGCCAGCAGCTTGGGGCCTAGCGGGTTGCCCTACGAGCAGTACTTC,CASSLGPSGLPYEQYF